The 2 T cell receptor beta chains below were found in one sample sequenced in a study of T-cell memory formation after mild COVID-19. TCRdb recomputed calls from the 5' RACE reads with MiXCR, one row per CDR3 protein. Among almost 550,000 distinct CDR3 sequences listed, around 21% were seen once. Sequencing was done on a sample of PBMCs or a T cell subset sorted from them (not recorded which). The receptors come from an adult woman who had mild COVID-19 (a few samples of this study predate the infection). Cell type and time point are not known.

The chain employs TRBV7-8 and TRBJ2-5; D is unclear. Trimming shortened V by 5 bases and J by 2 bases, and 15 bases separated the two germline ends. This CDR3 is built from 15 residues. Germline V gene sequence: CDR1 SGHVS, CDR2 FQNEAQ. CDR3 DNA sequence: TGTGCCAGCAGCCCCAGTTGGCTAGGACAAGAGACCCAGTACTTC. This sequence encodes CASSPSWLGQETQYF.

This clonotype was detected only a few times. The rearrangement uses TRBV20-1 and TRBJ1-1; tentative D call: TRBD1 (6 bases). Germline V gene lookup returns CDR1 DFQATT and CDR2 SNEGSKA (reference sequence). The CDR3 is 12 amino acids. V was shortened by 5 bases and J by 11 bases, with 18 bases between the two germline ends. The CDR3 here is CSAPRGGSWAFF. The CDR3 coding sequence is TGCAGTGCTCCGAGGGGGGGAAGCTGGGCTTTCTTT.